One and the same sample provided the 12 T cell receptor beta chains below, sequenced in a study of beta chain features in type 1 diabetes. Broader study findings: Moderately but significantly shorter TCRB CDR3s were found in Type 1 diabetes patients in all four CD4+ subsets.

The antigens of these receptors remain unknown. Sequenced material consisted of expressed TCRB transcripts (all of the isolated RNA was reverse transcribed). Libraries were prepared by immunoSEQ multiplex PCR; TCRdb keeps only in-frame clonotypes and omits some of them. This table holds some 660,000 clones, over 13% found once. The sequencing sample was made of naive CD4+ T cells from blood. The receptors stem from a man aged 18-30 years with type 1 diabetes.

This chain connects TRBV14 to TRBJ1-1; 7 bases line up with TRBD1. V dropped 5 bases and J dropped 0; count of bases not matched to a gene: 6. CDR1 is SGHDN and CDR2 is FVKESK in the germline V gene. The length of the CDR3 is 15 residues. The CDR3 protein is CASSSTGVMNTEAFF. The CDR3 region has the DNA TGTGCCAGCAGCTCAACAGGGGTAATGAACACTGAAGCTTTCTTT. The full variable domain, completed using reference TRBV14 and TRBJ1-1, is EAGVTQFPSHSVIEKGQTVTLRCDPISGHDNLYWYRRVMGKEIKFLLHFVKESKQDESGMPNNRFLAERTGGTYSTLKVQPAELEDSGVYFCASSSTGVMNTEAFFGQGTRLTVV.

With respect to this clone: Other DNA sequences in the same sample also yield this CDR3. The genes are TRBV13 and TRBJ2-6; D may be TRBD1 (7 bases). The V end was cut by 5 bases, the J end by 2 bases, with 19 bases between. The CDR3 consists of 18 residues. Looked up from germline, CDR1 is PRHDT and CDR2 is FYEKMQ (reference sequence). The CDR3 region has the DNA TGTGCCAGCAGCCGGCAGGGCCAGGGGGGTGCTGGGGCCAACGTCCTGACTTTC. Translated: CASSRQGQGGAGANVLTF. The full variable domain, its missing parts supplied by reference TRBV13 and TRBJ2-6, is AAGVIQSPRHLIKEKRETATLKCYPIPRHDTVYWYQQGPGQDPQFLISFYEKMQSDKGSIPDRFSAQQFSDYHSELNMSSLELGDSALYFCASSRQGQGGAGANVLTFGAGSRLTVL.

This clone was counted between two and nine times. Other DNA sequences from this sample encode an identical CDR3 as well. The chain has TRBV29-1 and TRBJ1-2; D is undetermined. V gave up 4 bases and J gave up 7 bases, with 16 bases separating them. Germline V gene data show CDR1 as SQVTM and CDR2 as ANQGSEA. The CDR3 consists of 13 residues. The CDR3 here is CSVVKGSSSGYTF. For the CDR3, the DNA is TGCAGCGTTGTAAAGGGTTCCTCCTCTGGCTACACCTTC.

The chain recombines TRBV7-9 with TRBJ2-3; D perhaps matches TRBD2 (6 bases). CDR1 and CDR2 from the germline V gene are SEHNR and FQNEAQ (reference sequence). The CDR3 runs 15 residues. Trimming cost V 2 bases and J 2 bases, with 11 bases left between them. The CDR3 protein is CASSLYSGDTDTQYF. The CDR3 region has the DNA TGTGCCAGCAGCTTATATTCGGGGGACACAGATACGCAGTATTTT.

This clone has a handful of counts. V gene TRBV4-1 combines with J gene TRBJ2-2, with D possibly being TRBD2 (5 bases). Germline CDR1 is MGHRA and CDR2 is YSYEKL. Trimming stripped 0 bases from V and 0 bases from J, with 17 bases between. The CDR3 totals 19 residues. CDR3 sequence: CASSQDVRAGLANTGELFF. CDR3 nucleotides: TGCGCCAGCAGCCAAGATGTGCGGGCAGGCCTTGCGAACACCGGGGAGCTGTTTTTT.

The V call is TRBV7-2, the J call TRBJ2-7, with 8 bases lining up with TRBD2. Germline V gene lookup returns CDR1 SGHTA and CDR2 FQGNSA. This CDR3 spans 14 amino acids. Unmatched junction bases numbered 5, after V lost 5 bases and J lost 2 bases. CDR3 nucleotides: TGTGCCAGCAGCCAGGCGGGAGGCACCTACGAGCAGTACTTC. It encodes CASSQAGGTYEQYF.

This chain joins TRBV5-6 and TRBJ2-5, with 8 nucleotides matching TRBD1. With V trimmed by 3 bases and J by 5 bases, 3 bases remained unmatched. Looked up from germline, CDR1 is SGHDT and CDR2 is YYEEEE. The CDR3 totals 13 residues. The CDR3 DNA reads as TGTGCCAGCAGCTGGACAGGGTGGGAGACCCAGTACTTC. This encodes CASSWTGWETQYF.

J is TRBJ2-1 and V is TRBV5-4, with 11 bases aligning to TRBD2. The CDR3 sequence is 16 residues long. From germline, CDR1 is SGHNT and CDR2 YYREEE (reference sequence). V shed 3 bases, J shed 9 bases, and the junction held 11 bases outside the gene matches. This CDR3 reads CASSSSIAGGFSEQFF. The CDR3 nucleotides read TGTGCCAGCAGCTCGTCTATAGCGGGGGGGTTTAGTGAGCAGTTCTTC.

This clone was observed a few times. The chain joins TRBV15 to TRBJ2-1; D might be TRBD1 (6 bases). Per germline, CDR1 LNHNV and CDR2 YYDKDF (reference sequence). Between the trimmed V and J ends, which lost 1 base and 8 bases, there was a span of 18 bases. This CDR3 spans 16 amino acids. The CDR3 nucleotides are TGTGCCACCAGCAGAGGAGATCCGGACAGAGCCCATGAGCAGTTCTTC. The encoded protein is CATSRGDPDRAHEQFF.

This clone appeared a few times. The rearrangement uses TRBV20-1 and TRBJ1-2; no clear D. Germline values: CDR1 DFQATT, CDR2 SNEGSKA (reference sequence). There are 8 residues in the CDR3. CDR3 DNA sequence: TGCAGAGTTGGTGGCTACACCTTC. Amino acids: CRVGGYTF.

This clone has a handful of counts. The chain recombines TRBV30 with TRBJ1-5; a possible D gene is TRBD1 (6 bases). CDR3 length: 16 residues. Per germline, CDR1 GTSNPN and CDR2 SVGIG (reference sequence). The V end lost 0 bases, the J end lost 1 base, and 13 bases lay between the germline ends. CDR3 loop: CAWSVGGQGSNQPQHF. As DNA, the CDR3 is TGTGCCTGGAGTGTAGGTGGGCAGGGGAGCAATCAGCCCCAGCATTTT.

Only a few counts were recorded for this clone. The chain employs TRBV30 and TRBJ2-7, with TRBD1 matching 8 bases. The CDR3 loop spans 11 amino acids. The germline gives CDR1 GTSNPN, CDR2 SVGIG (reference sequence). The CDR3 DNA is TGTGCTCACAGGGGGGCCTACGAGCAGTACTTC. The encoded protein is CAHRGAYEQYF.